This T cell receptor beta chain was documented in a study of cytomegalovirus exposure and HLA in healthy donors. Background on the study: Prior work identified 95 million to 120 million unique TCR beta sequences in some 200 million T cells. Findings and caveats of the study: DRB1 had the most TCR associations and HLA-C the fewest, a later analysis found, with rates varying by HLA locus.

The germline V gene encodes CDR1 SEHNR and CDR2 FQNEAQ (reference sequence). The V end lost 4 bases, the J end lost 0 bases, and 9 bases lay between the germline ends. The CDR3 totals 14 residues. PCR involved 60 Vbeta and 13 Jbeta primers. The assay was immunoSEQ multiplex PCR, and TCRdb's table has in-frame clones only and misses some. The data contain about 100,000 clones, roughly three quarters of them singletons. For this clone: Its antigen is not known.

The clonotype originates from a woman aged 45 to 65 in good health and CMV-seropositive. Material: PBMCs. The rearrangement uses TRBV7-9 and TRBJ1-1; maybe TRBD1 (5 bases). As DNA, the CDR3 is TGTGCCAGCAGCTCAGGGTGGATGAACACTGAAGCTTTCTTT. Residues: CASSSGWMNTEAFF.